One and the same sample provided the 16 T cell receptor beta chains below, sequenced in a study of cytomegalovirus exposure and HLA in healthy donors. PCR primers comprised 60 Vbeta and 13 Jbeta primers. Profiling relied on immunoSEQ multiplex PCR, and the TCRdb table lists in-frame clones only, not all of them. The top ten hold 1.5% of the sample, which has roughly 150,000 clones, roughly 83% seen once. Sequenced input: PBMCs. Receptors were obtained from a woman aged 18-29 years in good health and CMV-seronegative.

The CDR3 is CASSTRQGESYEQYF. The CDR3 DNA reads as TGCGCCAGCAGCACCCGACAGGGGGAATCCTACGAGCAGTACTTC. V usage is TRBV5-1 and J usage is TRBJ2-7; 9 positions agree with TRBD1. Germline lookup yields CDR1 SGHRS and CDR2 YFSETQ. V dropped 4 bases and J dropped 1; count of bases not matched to a gene: 6. The CDR3 sequence is 15 residues long. Full variable domain (outside the CDR3, taken from reference TRBV5-1 and TRBJ2-7): KAGVTQTPRYLIKTRGQQVTLSCSPISGHRSVSWYQQTPGQGLQFLFEYFSETQRNKGNFPGRFSGRQFSNSRSEMNVSTLELGDSALYLCASSTRQGESYEQYFGPGTRLTVT.

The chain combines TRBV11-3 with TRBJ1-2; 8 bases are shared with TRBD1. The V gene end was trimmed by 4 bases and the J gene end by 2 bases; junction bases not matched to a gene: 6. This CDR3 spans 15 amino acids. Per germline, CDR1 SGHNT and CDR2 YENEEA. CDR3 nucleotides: TGTGCCAGCAGCTCGAGGGACAGGACAAACTATGGCTACACCTTC. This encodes CASSSRDRTNYGYTF.

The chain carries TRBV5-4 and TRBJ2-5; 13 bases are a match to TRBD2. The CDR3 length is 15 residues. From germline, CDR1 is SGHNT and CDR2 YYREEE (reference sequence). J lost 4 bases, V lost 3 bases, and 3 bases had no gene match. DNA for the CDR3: TGTGCCAGCAGCTCACTAGCGGGGGGGAGAGAGACCCAGTACTTC. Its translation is CASSSLAGGRETQYF.

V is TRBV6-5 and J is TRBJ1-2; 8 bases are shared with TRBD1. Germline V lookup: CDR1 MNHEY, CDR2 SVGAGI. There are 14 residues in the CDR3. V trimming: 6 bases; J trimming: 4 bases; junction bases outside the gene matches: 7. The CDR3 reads CASRRQQGGYGYTF. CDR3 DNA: TGTGCCAGCAGACGTCAACAGGGGGGCTATGGCTACACCTTC.

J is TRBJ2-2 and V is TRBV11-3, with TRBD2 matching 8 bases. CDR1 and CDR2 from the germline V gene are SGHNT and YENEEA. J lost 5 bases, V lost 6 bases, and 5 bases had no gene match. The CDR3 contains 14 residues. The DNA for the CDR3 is TGTGCCAGCAGACGGGGGGGCCAGACCGGGGAGCTGTTTTTT. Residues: CASRRGGQTGELFF.

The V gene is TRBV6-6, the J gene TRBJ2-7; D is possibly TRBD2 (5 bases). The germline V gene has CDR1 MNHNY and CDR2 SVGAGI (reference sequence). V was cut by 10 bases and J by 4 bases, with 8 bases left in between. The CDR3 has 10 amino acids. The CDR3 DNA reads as TGTGCCACCTGGGAGTACGAGCAGTACTTC. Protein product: CATWEYEQYF.

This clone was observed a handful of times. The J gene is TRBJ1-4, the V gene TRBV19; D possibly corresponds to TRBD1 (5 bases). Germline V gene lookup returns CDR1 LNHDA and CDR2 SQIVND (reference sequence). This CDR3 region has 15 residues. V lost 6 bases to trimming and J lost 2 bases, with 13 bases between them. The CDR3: CASRQPPGTNEKLFF. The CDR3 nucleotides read TGTGCCAGTAGGCAACCGCCAGGGACTAATGAAAAACTGTTTTTT.

CDR3 nucleotides: TGTGCCAGCAGCCCGGTTAACTCGCCCGGGGAGCTGTTTTTT. Protein: CASSPVNSPGELFF. The rearrangement joins TRBV7-3 to TRBJ2-2, with D unresolved. The V gene's germline CDR1 is SGHTA and CDR2 FQGTGA. This CDR3 comprises 14 residues. The V and J ends lost 5 bases and 6 bases respectively, with 13 bases between them.

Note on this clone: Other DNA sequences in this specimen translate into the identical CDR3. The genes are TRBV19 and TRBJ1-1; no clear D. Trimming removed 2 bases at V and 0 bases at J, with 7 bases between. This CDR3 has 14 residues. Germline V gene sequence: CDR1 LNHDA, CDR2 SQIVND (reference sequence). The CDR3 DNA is TGTGCCAGTAGTATAACTGGAGTGAACACTGAAGCTTTCTTT. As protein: CASSITGVNTEAFF. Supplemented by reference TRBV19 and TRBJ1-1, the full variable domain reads DGGITQSPKYLFRKEGQNVTLSCEQNLNHDAMYWYRQDPGQGLRLIYYSQIVNDFQKGDIAEGYSVSREKKESFPLTVTSAQKNPTAFYLCASSITGVNTEAFFGQGTRLTVV.

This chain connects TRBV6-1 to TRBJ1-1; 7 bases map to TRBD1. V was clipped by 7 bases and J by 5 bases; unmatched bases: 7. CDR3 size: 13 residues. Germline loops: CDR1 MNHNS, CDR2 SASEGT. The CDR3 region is CASKGARSTEAFF. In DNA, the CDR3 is TGTGCCAGCAAGGGGGCAAGGAGTACTGAAGCTTTCTTT.

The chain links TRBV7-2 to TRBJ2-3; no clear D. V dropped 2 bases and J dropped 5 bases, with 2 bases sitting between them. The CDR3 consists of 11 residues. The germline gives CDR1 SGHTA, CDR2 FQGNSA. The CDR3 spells CASSLLDTQYF. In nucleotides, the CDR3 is TGTGCCAGCAGCTTACTAGATACGCAGTATTTT.

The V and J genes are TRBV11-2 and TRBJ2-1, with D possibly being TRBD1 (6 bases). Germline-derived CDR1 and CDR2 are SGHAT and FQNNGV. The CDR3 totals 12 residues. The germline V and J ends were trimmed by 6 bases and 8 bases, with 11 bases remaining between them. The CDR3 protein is CASSHRADEQFF. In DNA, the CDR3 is TGTGCCAGCAGTCACAGGGCCGATGAGCAGTTCTTC.

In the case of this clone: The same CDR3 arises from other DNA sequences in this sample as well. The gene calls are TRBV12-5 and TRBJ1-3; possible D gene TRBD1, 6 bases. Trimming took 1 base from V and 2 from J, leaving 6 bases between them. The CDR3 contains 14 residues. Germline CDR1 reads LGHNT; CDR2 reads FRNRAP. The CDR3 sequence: CASGLAGAGNTIYF. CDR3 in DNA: TGTGCTAGTGGTTTGGCAGGGGCTGGAAACACCATATATTTT.

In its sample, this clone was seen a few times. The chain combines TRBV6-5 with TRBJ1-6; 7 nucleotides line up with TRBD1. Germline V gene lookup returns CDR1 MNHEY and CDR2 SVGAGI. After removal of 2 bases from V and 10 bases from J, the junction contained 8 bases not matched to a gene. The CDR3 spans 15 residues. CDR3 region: CASSYGTVRKSPLHF. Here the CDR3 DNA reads TGTGCCAGCAGTTACGGGACAGTACGGAAGTCACCCCTCCACTTT.

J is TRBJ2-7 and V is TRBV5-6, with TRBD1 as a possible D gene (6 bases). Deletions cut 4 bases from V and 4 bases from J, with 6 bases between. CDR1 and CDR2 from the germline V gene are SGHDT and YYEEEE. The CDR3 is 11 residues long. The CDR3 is CASSRGYEQYF. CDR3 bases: TGTGCCAGCAGCAGGGGGTACGAGCAGTACTTC.

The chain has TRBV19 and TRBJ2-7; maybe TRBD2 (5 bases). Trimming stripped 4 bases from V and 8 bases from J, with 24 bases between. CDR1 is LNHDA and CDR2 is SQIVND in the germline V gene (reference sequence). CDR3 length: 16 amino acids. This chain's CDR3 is CASSSLEGKLGRKQYF. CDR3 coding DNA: TGTGCCAGTAGTAGTCTCGAGGGAAAACTGGGTCGAAAGCAGTACTTC.